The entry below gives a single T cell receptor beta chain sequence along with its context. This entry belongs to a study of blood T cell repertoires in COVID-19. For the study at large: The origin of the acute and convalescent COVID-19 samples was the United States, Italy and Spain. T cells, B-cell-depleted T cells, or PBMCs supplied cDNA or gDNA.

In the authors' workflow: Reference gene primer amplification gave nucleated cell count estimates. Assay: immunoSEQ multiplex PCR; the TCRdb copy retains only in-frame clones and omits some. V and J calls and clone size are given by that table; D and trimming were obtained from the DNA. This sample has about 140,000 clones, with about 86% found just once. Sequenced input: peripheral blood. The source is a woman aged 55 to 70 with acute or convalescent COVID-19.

CDR3 coding DNA: TGTGCCAGCAGTTACTCTGGTTGGACAGGGAGTTACGAGCAGTACTTC. It is translated as CASSYSGWTGSYEQYF. The gene calls are TRBV6-5 and TRBJ2-7, with 8 nucleotides matching TRBD1. The CDR3 is 16 amino acids. With V trimmed by 0 bases and J by 4 bases, 8 bases remained unmatched. Germline CDR1 reads MNHEY; CDR2 reads SVGAGI.